This T cell receptor (beta chain) originates from a study of beta chain features in type 1 diabetes. Expressed TCRB transcripts were sequenced, since all the RNA that had been isolated was reverse transcribed. Assay used: immunoSEQ multiplex PCR; TCRdb lists only in-frame clones, some missing. The sample carries some 160,000 clones, about 9.8% recorded once. This clone was observed a handful of times. Its antigen remains unknown. Study outcomes and limitations: VDJ junctions from type 1 diabetes patients carried fewer insertions and larger deletions.

Per germline, CDR1 GTSNPN and CDR2 SVGIG (reference sequence). Trimming pared 4 bases from V and 5 bases from J, leaving 9 bases between. CDR3 length: 13 residues. CD4+ cells of the naive, central memory, regulatory and stem cell-like memory types were sorted via CD45RO/CCR7/CD25/CD127/CD95/CD27. The V gene is TRBV30, the J gene TRBJ1-6, with D perhaps matching TRBD1 (5 bases). The sample was central memory CD4+ T cells from blood. This sequence was found in a woman under 30 in good health. The CDR3 spells CAWIQQDNSPLHF. DNA of the CDR3: TGTGCCTGGATCCAACAGGATAATTCACCCCTCCACTTT.